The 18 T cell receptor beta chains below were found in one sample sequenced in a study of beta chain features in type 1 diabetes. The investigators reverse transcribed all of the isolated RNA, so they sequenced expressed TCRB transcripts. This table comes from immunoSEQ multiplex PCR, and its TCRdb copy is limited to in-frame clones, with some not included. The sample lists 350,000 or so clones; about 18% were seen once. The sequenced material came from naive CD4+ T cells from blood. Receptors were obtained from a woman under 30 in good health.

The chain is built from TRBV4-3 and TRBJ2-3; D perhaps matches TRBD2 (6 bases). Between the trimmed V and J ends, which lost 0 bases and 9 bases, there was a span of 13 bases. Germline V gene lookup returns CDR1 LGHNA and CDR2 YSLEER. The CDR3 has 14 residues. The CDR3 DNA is TGCGCCAGCAGCCAAGACGCCCACGGAGGGACGCAGTATTTT. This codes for CASSQDAHGGTQYF.

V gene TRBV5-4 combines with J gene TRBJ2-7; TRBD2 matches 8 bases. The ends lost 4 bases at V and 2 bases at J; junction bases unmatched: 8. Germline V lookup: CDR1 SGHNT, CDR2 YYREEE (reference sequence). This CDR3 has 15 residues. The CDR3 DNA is TGTGCCAGCAGCCGGGGGGGTGCGGACCCCTACGAGCAGTACTTC. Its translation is CASSRGGADPYEQYF. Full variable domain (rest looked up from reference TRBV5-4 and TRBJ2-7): ETGVTQSPTHLIKTRGQQVTLRCSSQSGHNTVSWYQQALGQGPQFIFQYYREEENGRGNFPPRFSGLQFPNYSSELNVNALELDDSALYLCASSRGGADPYEQYFGPGTRLTVT.

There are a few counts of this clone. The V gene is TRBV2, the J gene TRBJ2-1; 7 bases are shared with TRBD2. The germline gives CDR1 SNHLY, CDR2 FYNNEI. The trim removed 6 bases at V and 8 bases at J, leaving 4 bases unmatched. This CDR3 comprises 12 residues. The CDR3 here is CASRYGGDEQFF. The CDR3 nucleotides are TGTGCCAGCAGATATGGGGGGGATGAGCAGTTCTTC.

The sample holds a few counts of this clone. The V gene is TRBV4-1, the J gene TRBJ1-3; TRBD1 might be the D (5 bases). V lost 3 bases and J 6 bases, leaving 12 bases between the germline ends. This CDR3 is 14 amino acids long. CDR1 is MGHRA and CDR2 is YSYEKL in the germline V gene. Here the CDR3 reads CASSQPGQINTIYF. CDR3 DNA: TGCGCCAGCAGCCAGCCCGGACAAATAAACACCATATATTTT.

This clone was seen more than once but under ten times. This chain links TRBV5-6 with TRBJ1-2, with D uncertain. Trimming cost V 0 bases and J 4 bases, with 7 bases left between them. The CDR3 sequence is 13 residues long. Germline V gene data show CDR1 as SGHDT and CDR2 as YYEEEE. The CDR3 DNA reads TGTGCCAGCAGCTTGGACATTCGCTATGGCTACACCTTC. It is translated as CASSLDIRYGYTF.

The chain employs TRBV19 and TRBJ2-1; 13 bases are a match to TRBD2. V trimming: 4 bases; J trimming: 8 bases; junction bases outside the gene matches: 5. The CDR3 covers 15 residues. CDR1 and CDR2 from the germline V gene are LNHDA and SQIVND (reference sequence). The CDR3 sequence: CASSKTSGRWDEQFF. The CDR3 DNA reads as TGTGCCAGTAGTAAGACTAGCGGGAGGTGGGATGAGCAGTTCTTC.

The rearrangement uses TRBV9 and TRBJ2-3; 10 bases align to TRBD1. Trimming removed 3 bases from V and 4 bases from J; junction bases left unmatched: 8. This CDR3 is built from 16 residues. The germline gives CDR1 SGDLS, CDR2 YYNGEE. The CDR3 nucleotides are TGTGCCAGCAGCGGACCCAGACAGGGGGCATCAGATACGCAGTATTTT. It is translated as CASSGPRQGASDTQYF.

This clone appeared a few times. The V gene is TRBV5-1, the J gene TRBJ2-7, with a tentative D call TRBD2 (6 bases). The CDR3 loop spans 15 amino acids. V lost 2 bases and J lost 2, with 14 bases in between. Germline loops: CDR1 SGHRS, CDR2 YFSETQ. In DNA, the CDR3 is TGCGCCAGCAGCTTAGTGGCGGGGCGAGCCTACGAGCAGTACTTC. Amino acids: CASSLVAGRAYEQYF.

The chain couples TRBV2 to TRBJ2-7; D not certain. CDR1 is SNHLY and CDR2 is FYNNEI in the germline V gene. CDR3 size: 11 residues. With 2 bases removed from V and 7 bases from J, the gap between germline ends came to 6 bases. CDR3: CASSERVEQYF. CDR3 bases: TGTGCCAGCAGTGAAAGAGTGGAGCAGTACTTC.

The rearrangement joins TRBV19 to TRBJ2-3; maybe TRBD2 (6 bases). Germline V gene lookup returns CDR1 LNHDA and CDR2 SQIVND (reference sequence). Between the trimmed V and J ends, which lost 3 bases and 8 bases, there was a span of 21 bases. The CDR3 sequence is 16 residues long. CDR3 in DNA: TGTGCCAGTAGTATCGGCCCGGGCCCCCAGGGAGGTACGCAGTATTTT. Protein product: CASSIGPGPQGGTQYF.

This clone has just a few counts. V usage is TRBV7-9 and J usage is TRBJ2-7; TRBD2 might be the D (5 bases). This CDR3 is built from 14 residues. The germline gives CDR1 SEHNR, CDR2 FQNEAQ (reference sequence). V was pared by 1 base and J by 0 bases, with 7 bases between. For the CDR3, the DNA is TGTGCCAGCAGCTTAGTTGGGAGCTCCTACGAGCAGTACTTC. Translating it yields CASSLVGSSYEQYF.

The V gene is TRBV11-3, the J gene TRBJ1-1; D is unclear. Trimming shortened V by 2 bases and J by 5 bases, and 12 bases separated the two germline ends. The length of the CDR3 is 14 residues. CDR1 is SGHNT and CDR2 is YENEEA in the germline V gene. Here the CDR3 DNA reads TGTGCCAGCAGCTTAATTCTCGATCGGACTGAAGCTTTCTTT. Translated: CASSLILDRTEAFF.

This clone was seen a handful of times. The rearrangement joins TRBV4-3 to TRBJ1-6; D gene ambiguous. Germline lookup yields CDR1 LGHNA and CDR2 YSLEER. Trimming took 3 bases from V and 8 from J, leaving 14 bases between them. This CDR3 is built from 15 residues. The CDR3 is CASSQGGPRDSPLHF. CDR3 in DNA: TGCGCCAGCAGCCAGGGAGGGCCCCGGGATTCACCCCTCCACTTT.

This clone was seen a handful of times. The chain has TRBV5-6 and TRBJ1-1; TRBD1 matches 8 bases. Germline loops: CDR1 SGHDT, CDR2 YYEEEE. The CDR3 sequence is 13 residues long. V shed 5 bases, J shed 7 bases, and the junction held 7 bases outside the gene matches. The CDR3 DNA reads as TGTGCCAGCAGTAAGCAGGGGGCTATTGAAGCTTTCTTT. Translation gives CASSKQGAIEAFF.

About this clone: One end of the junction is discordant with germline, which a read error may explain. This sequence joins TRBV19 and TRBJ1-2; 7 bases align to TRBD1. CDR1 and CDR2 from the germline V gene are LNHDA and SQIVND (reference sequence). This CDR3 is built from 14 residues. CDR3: CASNIQGRLYGYTF. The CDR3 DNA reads TGTGCCAGTAATATACAGGGGCGACTCTATGGCTACACCTTC.

The DNA for the CDR3 is TGTGCCTGGAGTGAGGGAGTTGCAACTAATGAAAAACTGTTTTTT. Amino acids: CAWSEGVATNEKLFF. The J gene is TRBJ1-4, the V gene TRBV30, with D hard to call. The CDR3 contains 15 residues. Germline V gene sequence: CDR1 GTSNPN, CDR2 SVGIG (reference sequence). V dropped 1 base and J dropped 0 bases, with 9 bases sitting between them.

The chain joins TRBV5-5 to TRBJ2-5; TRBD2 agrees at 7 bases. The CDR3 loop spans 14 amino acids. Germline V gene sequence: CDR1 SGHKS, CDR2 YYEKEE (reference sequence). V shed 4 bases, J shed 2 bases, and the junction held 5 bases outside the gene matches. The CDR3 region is CASSPGGRQETQYF. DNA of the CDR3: TGTGCCAGCAGCCCGGGAGGAAGGCAAGAGACCCAGTACTTC.

CDR3 residues: CASSEGQQTYEQYF. In DNA, the CDR3 is TGTGCCAGCAGCGAGGGACAGCAGACCTACGAGCAGTACTTC. V gene TRBV5-5 combines with J gene TRBJ2-7; 7 bases align to TRBD1. Trimming at V came to 4 bases and at J to 2 bases, leaving 6 bases not matched to a gene. This CDR3 contains 14 residues. The germline V gene has CDR1 SGHKS and CDR2 YYEKEE (reference sequence).